The 13 T cell receptor beta chains reported below all come from one sample, sequenced in a study of cytomegalovirus exposure and HLA in healthy donors. PCR primers comprised 60 Vbeta and 13 Jbeta primers. Here immunoSEQ multiplex PCR was the method, and the copy in TCRdb shows in-frame clones only, minus some. The table has around 160,000 clones, 77% seen once; the top ten hold roughly 2.1%. Sequencing was performed on PBMCs. The origin of the receptors is a man over 45 in good health and CMV-seropositive.

The J gene is TRBJ2-5, the V gene TRBV7-2, with a weak D call TRBD1 (6 bases). The CDR3 loop spans 16 amino acids. V was trimmed by 2 bases and J by 5 bases, leaving 18 bases between them. The germline gives CDR1 SGHTA, CDR2 FQGNSA. The CDR3 sequence: CASSLFKGGGTETQYF. In DNA, the CDR3 is TGTGCCAGCAGCTTATTCAAAGGGGGTGGGACGGAGACCCAGTACTTC.

V gene TRBV16 combines with J gene TRBJ1-1; TRBD1 might be the D (5 bases). The V and J ends lost 2 bases and 4 bases respectively, with 14 bases between them. The CDR3 sequence is 15 residues long. CDR1 is KGHSY and CDR2 is FQNENV in the germline V gene. CDR3 in DNA: TGTGCCAGCAGCCAAGGGGATTCGGGGGGCACTGAAGCTTTCTTT. Translation: CASSQGDSGGTEAFF.

The rearrangement links TRBV6-1 to TRBJ2-7, with a tentative D call TRBD1 (5 bases). CDR3 size: 13 residues. CDR1 MNHNS and CDR2 SASEGT come from the germline V gene. Trimming cost V 3 bases and J 3 bases, with 9 bases left between them. CDR3 coding DNA: TGTGCCAGCAGTGATCAGGGATTCTACGAGCAGTACTTC. It specifies CASSDQGFYEQYF.

The V and J genes are TRBV5-4 and TRBJ2-5, with 8 positions matching TRBD2. After removal of 3 bases from V and 5 bases from J, the junction contained 12 bases not matched to a gene. Germline assignment: CDR1 SGHNT and CDR2 YYREEE (reference sequence). The CDR3 is made up of 16 amino acids. DNA for the CDR3: TGTGCCAGCAGCTCCCAGGGGCGGGGGGCAGGGGAGACCCAGTACTTC. Amino acids: CASSSQGRGAGETQYF.

This chain links TRBV28 with TRBJ1-1; D not certain. This CDR3 is 14 amino acids long. V was trimmed by 6 bases and J by 1 base, leaving 12 bases between them. Germline loops: CDR1 MDHEN, CDR2 SYDVKM. CDR3 protein: CASSPWTANTEAFF. CDR3 in DNA: TGTGCCAGCAGCCCTTGGACTGCGAACACTGAAGCTTTCTTT.

The chain carries TRBV5-1 and TRBJ2-7; the match to TRBD1 covers 8 bases. The germline gives CDR1 SGHRS, CDR2 YFSETQ. Losses at the gene ends were 0 bases for V and 7 bases for J; bases not matched to a gene: 15. The CDR3 runs to 17 residues. The CDR3 reads CASSLAVRDRLSQEQYF. CDR3 nucleotide sequence: TGCGCCAGCAGCTTGGCGGTTAGGGACAGGCTTTCCCAAGAGCAGTACTTC.

The gene calls are TRBV11-3 and TRBJ2-7; maybe TRBD1 (6 bases). There are 15 residues in the CDR3. CDR1 and CDR2 (germline): SGHNT, YENEEA. Trimming shortened V by 5 bases and J by 2 bases, and 16 bases separated the two germline ends. CDR3 region: CASSAQGRPTYEQYF. The CDR3 DNA is TGTGCCAGCAGCGCCCAGGGGCGTCCCACCTACGAGCAGTACTTC.

This clone appeared a single time. This chain connects TRBV6-1 to TRBJ1-3; 7 bases fit TRBD1. The V and J ends lost 4 bases and 2 bases, in that order; junction bases with no gene match: 5. Per the germline V gene, CDR1 is MNHNS and CDR2 is SASEGT. CDR3 size: 15 residues. The CDR3 DNA is TGTGCCAGCAGTGGGCAGACAGGGACTGGAAACACCATATATTTT. Its translation: CASSGQTGTGNTIYF.

With regard to this clone: The junction does not match germline at one end; this may be a read error. The chain combines TRBV4-3 with TRBJ2-1, with TRBD2 as a possible D gene (6 bases). This CDR3 has 12 amino acids. The germline V gene has CDR1 LGHNA and CDR2 YSLEER. CDR3 sequence: CASSQDTGEELF. The CDR3 DNA sequence: TGCGCCAGCAGCCAAGACACGGGGGAGGAGCTCTTC.

V and J are TRBV19 and TRBJ2-1, with TRBD1 matching over 8 bases. The CDR3 is made up of 16 amino acids. V was clipped by 6 bases and J by 0 bases; unmatched bases: 7. The germline V gene has CDR1 LNHDA and CDR2 SQIVND (reference sequence). Written as DNA, the CDR3 is TGTGCCAGTAGAGACAGGGGATACAGCTCCTACAATGAGCAGTTCTTC. It yields the protein CASRDRGYSSYNEQFF.

This clone was recorded once. The genes are TRBV4-1 and TRBJ1-2, with 7 bases that match TRBD1. The CDR3 extends over 17 amino acids. The V gene's germline CDR1 is MGHRA and CDR2 YSYEKL. Trimming cost V 1 base and J 2 bases; bases outside gene matches: 10. CDR3 DNA: TGCGCCAGCAGCCAAGTTGGGCTGTCGACAGGGAACTATGGCTACACCTTC. Amino acid sequence: CASSQVGLSTGNYGYTF.

The rearrangement joins TRBV6-1 to TRBJ1-5, with D tentatively TRBD1 (5 bases). The germline V and J ends were trimmed by 2 bases and 3 bases, with 17 bases remaining between them. The germline CDR1 and CDR2 sequences are MNHNS and SASEGT. The CDR3 length is 17 residues. For the CDR3, the DNA is TGTGCCAGCAGTGAACAGCGGGTGGCAGGGATCAATCAGCCCCAGCATTTT. It is translated as CASSEQRVAGINQPQHF.

The chain joins TRBV6-1 to TRBJ1-2; a possible D gene is TRBD1 (5 bases). The V and J ends lost 8 bases and 3 bases respectively, with 19 bases between them. Germline-derived CDR1 and CDR2 are MNHNS and SASEGT. The CDR3 runs 15 residues. As DNA, the CDR3 is TGTGCCAGCTCTCGGACACGCCGTTGGGACTATGGCTACACCTTC. This sequence encodes CASSRTRRWDYGYTF.